This entry lists 30 T cell receptor beta chains sequenced from one sample in a study of OX40 agonist ivuxolimab in advanced cancers. Data came from immunoSEQ multiplex PCR; TCRdb stores just in-frame clones and leaves some out. Of tens of thousands of clones in the sample, 65% to 90% were seen once. The material was CD4+ or CD8+ T cells sorted from blood, obtained in a trial of the OX40 agonist ivuxolimab. The source of these receptors is an adult with an advanced solid tumor such as melanoma, head and neck, liver or kidney cancer.

The rearrangement uses TRBV19 and TRBJ1-5; D unresolved. Germline CDR1 reads LNHDA; CDR2 reads SQIVND (reference sequence). This CDR3 has 13 amino acids. V gave up 7 bases and J gave up 4 bases, with 11 bases separating them. The CDR3 sequence is CASKEMRNQPQHF. CDR3 bases: TGTGCCAGTAAAGAGATGCGGAATCAGCCCCAGCATTTT.

The rearrangement joins TRBV5-8 to TRBJ2-1; 10 bases are shared with TRBD1. V lost 2 bases to trimming and J lost 0 bases; unmatched junction nucleotides: 2. Germline V gives CDR1 SGHTS, CDR2 YDEGEE. This CDR3 is 16 amino acids long. The CDR3, as DNA: TGTGCCAGCAGCTTAGGGACAGGGGCCTCCTACAATGAGCAGTTCTTC. It specifies CASSLGTGASYNEQFF.

The chain combines TRBV29-1 with TRBJ1-2; possible D gene TRBD1, 5 bases. V was cut by 7 bases and J by 0 bases, with 24 bases left in between. Germline CDR1 reads SQVTM; CDR2 reads ANQGSEA. CDR3 length: 17 amino acids. Written as DNA, the CDR3 is TGCAGCGCTTCAATGGGGGTCTCCCTTGAAGCTAACTATGGCTACACCTTC. Its translation is CSASMGVSLEANYGYTF.

This clone has just one count. The chain links TRBV9 to TRBJ2-5; 14 bases align to TRBD2. Germline V gene lookup returns CDR1 SGDLS and CDR2 YYNGEE. The CDR3 runs to 16 residues. Trimming removed 4 bases from V and 7 bases from J; junction bases left unmatched: 9. The CDR3 loop is CASSPSGTSGGGTQYF. In nucleotides, the CDR3 is TGTGCCAGCAGCCCTAGTGGGACTAGCGGGGGAGGGACCCAGTACTTC.

The genes are TRBV4-3 and TRBJ2-7, with D maybe TRBD1 (6 bases). V shed 4 bases and J shed 5 bases, with 12 bases lying between them. Germline assignment: CDR1 LGHNA and CDR2 YSLEER. The length of the CDR3 is 13 residues. The chain's CDR3 is CASSRGQFDEQYF. The CDR3 DNA follows: TGCGCCAGCAGCCGCGGACAGTTCGACGAGCAGTACTTC.

V gene TRBV18 combines with J gene TRBJ2-7; D possibly corresponds to TRBD1 (5 bases). The germline gives CDR1 KGHSH, CDR2 LQKENI. The ends were cut back, 5 bases at V and 0 bases at J, with 11 bases in the middle. The CDR3 is 14 amino acids. In nucleotides, the CDR3 is TGTGCCAGCTCATCAAAAACAGGCTCCTACGAGCAGTACTTC. This gives the protein CASSSKTGSYEQYF. Variable domain in full (rest from reference TRBV18 and TRBJ2-7): NAGVMQNPRHLVRRRGQEARLRCSPMKGHSHVYWYRQLPEEGLKFMVYLQKENIIDESGMPKERFSAEFPKEGPSILRIQQVVRGDSAAYFCASSSKTGSYEQYFGPGTRLTVT.

This clone occurred a few times. The chain joins TRBV7-2 to TRBJ2-3; D not certain. Trimming took 2 bases from V and 4 from J, leaving 4 bases between them. Germline V lookup: CDR1 SGHTA, CDR2 FQGNSA. The CDR3 spans 12 residues. CDR3: CASSLSADTQYF. CDR3 bases: TGTGCCAGCAGCTTATCCGCAGATACGCAGTATTTT.

This clone has just one count. The V call is TRBV4-3, the J call TRBJ2-4; TRBD1 matches at 10 bases. The CDR3 has 16 amino acids. V shed 8 bases and J 4 bases; nucleotides not matched to a gene: 11. Germline-derived CDR1 and CDR2 are LGHNA and YSLEER. The CDR3 bases are TGCGCCAGCTCACGGGGACAGGGGATTGGAAAAAACATTCAGTACTTC. Amino acid sequence: CASSRGQGIGKNIQYF.

The CDR3 reads CASSFRQATNEKLFF. DNA of the CDR3: TGTGCCAGCAGCTTCCGTCAAGCAACTAATGAAAAACTGTTTTTT. This rearrangement joins TRBV7-2 to TRBJ1-4; D unresolved. The CDR3 is made up of 15 amino acids. V was shortened by 3 bases and J by 0 bases, with 8 bases between the two germline ends. Germline values: CDR1 SGHTA, CDR2 FQGNSA.

The rearrangement uses TRBV19 and TRBJ2-7, with TRBD1 as a possible D gene (6 bases). The CDR3 totals 14 residues. The V gene lost 3 bases and the J gene lost 3 bases, with 12 bases spanning the gap. Germline V gene data show CDR1 as LNHDA and CDR2 as SQIVND (reference sequence). The CDR3 protein is CASSIRDTDYEQYF. CDR3 coding DNA: TGTGCCAGTAGTATCCGGGACACGGACTACGAGCAGTACTTC.

This chain links TRBV5-6 with TRBJ2-1; TRBD2 aligns across 10 bases. The V gene end was trimmed by 2 bases and the J gene end by 7 bases; junction bases not matched to a gene: 6. CDR3 length: 15 residues. Germline CDR1 SGHDT, CDR2 YYEEEE. Written as DNA, the CDR3 is TGTGCCAGCAGCTTTGAGCGGGGGGGCCGAAATGAGCAGTTCTTC. It specifies CASSFERGGRNEQFF.

The genes are TRBV5-1 and TRBJ2-7; TRBD1 might be the D (5 bases). Trimming cost V 4 bases and J 2 bases, with 22 bases left between them. CDR3 size: 17 residues. Germline CDR1 SGHRS, CDR2 YFSETQ. CDR3 amino acids: CASSRQTRQKTAYEQYF. The CDR3 DNA sequence: TGCGCCAGCAGCCGACAGACCCGACAAAAGACGGCCTACGAGCAGTACTTC. The complete variable domain, with remaining parts taken from reference TRBV5-1 and TRBJ2-7, reads KAGVTQTPRYLIKTRGQQVTLSCSPISGHRSVSWYQQTPGQGLQFLFEYFSETQRNKGNFPGRFSGRQFSNSRSEMNVSTLELGDSALYLCASSRQTRQKTAYEQYFGPGTRLTVT.

The rearrangement uses TRBV28 and TRBJ2-3; D ambiguous. V dropped 6 bases and J dropped 10 bases, with 20 bases sitting between them. Germline-derived CDR1 and CDR2 are MDHEN and SYDVKM. The CDR3 covers 14 residues. The CDR3 protein is CASSSTGTTTSQYF. The DNA of the CDR3 is TGTGCCAGCAGCAGCACCGGAACTACTACCTCGCAGTATTTT. Looking up the rest from reference TRBV28 and TRBJ2-3 gives the full variable domain: DVKVTQSSRYLVKRTGEKVFLECVQDMDHENMFWYRQDPGLGLRLIYFSYDVKMKEKGDIPEGYSVSREKKERFSLILESASTNQTSMYLCASSSTGTTTSQYFGPGTRLTVL.

This rearrangement joins TRBV7-9 to TRBJ2-1; 8 bases are a match to TRBD2. The ends lost 3 bases at V and 3 bases at J; junction bases unmatched: 4. Germline CDR1 is SEHNR and CDR2 is FQNEAQ (reference sequence). CDR3 length equals 15 residues. The CDR3 here is CASSFIAGLYNEQFF. The CDR3 DNA reads TGTGCCAGCAGCTTTATAGCGGGACTCTACAATGAGCAGTTCTTC.

The CDR3 DNA sequence: TGTGCCAGCAGCTTGGTTTCGGGGCCAAGTATCTACAATGAGCAGTTCTTC. Translation gives CASSLVSGPSIYNEQFF. This rearrangement joins TRBV5-4 to TRBJ2-1, with D perhaps given as TRBD1 or TRBD2 (5 bases each). This CDR3 is built from 17 residues. Trimming took off 0 bases at V and 3 bases at J, with 16 bases between the two ends. The germline V gene encodes CDR1 SGHNT and CDR2 YYREEE (reference sequence).

This chain connects TRBV9 to TRBJ2-2, with TRBD2 matching over 9 bases. This CDR3 is 17 amino acids long. In germline, CDR1 is SGDLS, CDR2 YYNGEE. J gave up 4 bases and V 4 bases, and 11 bases lay outside the gene matches. The CDR3 sequence is CASSPPLRGGGTGELFF. The CDR3 bases are TGTGCCAGCAGCCCCCCGCTGCGGGGGGGCGGCACCGGGGAGCTGTTTTTT.

The rearrangement links TRBV5-8 to TRBJ2-7; D tentatively reads TRBD1 or TRBD2 (5 bases each). V was cut by 2 bases and J by 3 bases, with 15 bases left in between. The germline CDR1 and CDR2 sequences are SGHTS and YDEGEE. This CDR3 has 15 amino acids. The CDR3 nucleotides read TGTGCCAGCAGCTTAGCAGGGTTCGGAGGCTACGAGCAGTACTTC. Its translation: CASSLAGFGGYEQYF. Looking up the rest from reference TRBV5-8 and TRBJ2-7 gives the full variable domain: EAGVTQSPTHLIKTRGQQATLRCSPISGHTSVYWYQQALGLGLQFLLWYDEGEERNRGNFPPRFSGRQFPNYSSELNVNALELEDSALYLCASSLAGFGGYEQYFGPGTRLTVT.

This clone occurred once. CDR3 region: CSSEWTGGRNEQFF. CDR3 bases: TGCAGCTCGGAGTGGACAGGGGGCCGCAATGAGCAGTTCTTC. V gene TRBV29-1 combines with J gene TRBJ2-1, with TRBD1 matching over 11 bases. Per germline, CDR1 SQVTM and CDR2 ANQGSEA. V lost 8 bases and J lost 6; bases outside the gene matches: 9. CDR3 size: 14 residues.

The CDR3 loop reads CAWTDRDEQYF. The CDR3 coding sequence is TGTGCCTGGACTGACAGGGACGAGCAGTACTTC. J is TRBJ2-7 and V is TRBV30; 7 bases align to TRBD1. This CDR3 is 11 amino acids long. Germline-derived CDR1 and CDR2 are GTSNPN and SVGIG (reference sequence). The J segment lost 5 bases and the V segment lost 4 bases, leaving 2 bases of the junction unmatched.

J is TRBJ2-2 and V is TRBV6-6; 7 nucleotides align to TRBD2. This CDR3 region has 16 residues. V lost 2 bases and J lost 5; bases outside the gene matches: 8. Germline assignment: CDR1 MNHNY and CDR2 SVGAGI (reference sequence). The CDR3 DNA sequence: TGTGCCAGCAGTTACAGGGCGGGAGTTCAGACCGGGGAGCTGTTTTTT. Protein sequence: CASSYRAGVQTGELFF.

The chain joins TRBV6-1 to TRBJ1-3; no clear D. The V end was cut by 1 base, the J end by 1 base, with 8 bases between. The CDR3 is 15 amino acids. Germline lookup yields CDR1 MNHNS and CDR2 SASEGT. The CDR3 nucleotides read TGTGCCAGCAGTGAAGGATGGTTTTCTGGAAACACCATATATTTT. It encodes CASSEGWFSGNTIYF.

The V call is TRBV11-2, the J call TRBJ2-1, with D perhaps given as TRBD1 or TRBD2 (6 bases each). With 2 bases removed from V and 1 base from J, the gap between germline ends came to 18 bases. Germline V gene sequence: CDR1 SGHAT, CDR2 FQNNGV. The CDR3 is 18 residues long. The CDR3 nucleotides are TGTGCCAGCAGCTTACCCCTCGCGAGGAGGGGGTCCTACAATGAGCAGTTCTTC. This codes for CASSLPLARRGSYNEQFF.

V is TRBV6-6 and J is TRBJ1-1; a possible D gene is TRBD1 (6 bases). V lost 8 bases and J 5 bases, leaving 18 bases between the germline ends. CDR3 length: 14 amino acids. CDR1 and CDR2 from the germline V gene are MNHNY and SVGAGI (reference sequence). The CDR3 sequence: CASCPYRDRTEAFF. In DNA, the CDR3 is TGTGCCAGCTGCCCCTACAGGGATCGGACTGAAGCTTTCTTT.

The chain has TRBV30 and TRBJ1-1; 7 positions match TRBD1. The germline gives CDR1 GTSNPN, CDR2 SVGIG (reference sequence). V lost 5 bases to trimming and J lost 5 bases; unmatched junction nucleotides: 8. CDR3 length equals 13 residues. CDR3 loop: CAWARQGRTEAFF. The CDR3 DNA is TGTGCCTGGGCCCGACAGGGTAGGACTGAAGCTTTCTTT.

This clone was counted only a few times. V is TRBV18 and J is TRBJ2-1; D possibly corresponds to TRBD2 (6 bases). Trimming took off 3 bases at V and 10 bases at J, with 22 bases between the two ends. Germline V lookup: CDR1 KGHSH, CDR2 LQKENI. The CDR3 contains 16 residues. The CDR3 nucleotides read TGTGCCAGCTCACCGGGGGGACGGGTGACTCAGGAGGAGCAGTTCTTC. Translation gives CASSPGGRVTQEEQFF.

The chain carries TRBV7-2 and TRBJ1-2, with D maybe TRBD1 (6 bases). The CDR3 has 13 residues. Germline V gene sequence: CDR1 SGHTA, CDR2 FQGNSA. Deletions cut 5 bases from V and 2 bases from J, with 9 bases between. The CDR3 coding sequence is TGTGCCAGCAGCCCTGGACAGAACTATGGCTACACCTTC. Translation: CASSPGQNYGYTF.

V is TRBV6-5 and J is TRBJ2-3; perhaps TRBD2 as D (6 bases). Germline CDR1 reads MNHEY; CDR2 reads SVGAGI. V lost 2 bases to trimming and J lost 3 bases, with 12 bases between them. There are 15 residues in the CDR3. The CDR3 loop reads CASSYRGLGTDTQYF. The CDR3 region has the DNA TGTGCCAGCAGTTACCGGGGACTTGGGACAGATACGCAGTATTTT.

The chain uses TRBV30 and TRBJ1-5, with D possibly matching TRBD1 (5 bases). The CDR3 has 16 amino acids. Trimming stripped 1 base from V and 6 bases from J, with 19 bases between. Germline CDR1 and CDR2: GTSNPN and SVGIG (reference sequence). CDR3 coding DNA: TGTGCCTGGAGTGGAAGGAAGTTGCAGGGAGGTCAGCCCCAGCATTTT. It codes for CAWSGRKLQGGQPQHF.

The chain joins TRBV7-2 to TRBJ2-5, with D perhaps assigned TRBD1 or TRBD2 (5 bases each). Gene TRBJ2-7 matches the end of the DNA better, so the J call may be wrong. CDR3 size: 17 residues. Per the germline V gene, CDR1 is SGHTA and CDR2 is FQGNSA. The CDR3 region is CASSLRGPGIQGHEQYF. As DNA, the CDR3 is TGTGCCAGCAGCTTAAGGGGCCCGGGGATCCAAGGCCACGAGCAGTACTTC.

The genes are TRBV6-6 and TRBJ1-1; the D is unclear. Trimming took 0 bases from V and 0 from J, leaving 5 bases between them. Per the germline V gene, CDR1 is MNHNY and CDR2 is SVGAGI (reference sequence). This CDR3 contains 14 residues. CDR3 DNA sequence: TGTGCCAGCAGTTACTCGACCTTGAACACTGAAGCTTTCTTT. It yields the protein CASSYSTLNTEAFF.